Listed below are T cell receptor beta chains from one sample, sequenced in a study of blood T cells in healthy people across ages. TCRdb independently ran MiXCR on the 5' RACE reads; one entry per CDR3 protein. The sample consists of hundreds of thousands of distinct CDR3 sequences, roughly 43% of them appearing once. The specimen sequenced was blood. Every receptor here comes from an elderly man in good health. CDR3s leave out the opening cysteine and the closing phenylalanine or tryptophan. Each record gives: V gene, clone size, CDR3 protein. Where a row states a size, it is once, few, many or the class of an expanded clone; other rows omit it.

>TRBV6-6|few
ASSDPRVYEQY
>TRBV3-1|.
ASSQAWTSGYNEQF
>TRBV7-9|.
ASNSGLAPETQY
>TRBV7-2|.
ASSLVAGRDTEAF
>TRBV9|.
ASSVAPRADTIY
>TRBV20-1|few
SASFKASGGADTQY
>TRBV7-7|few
ASSTRDGGKETQY
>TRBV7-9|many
ASSLEGVAGGYT
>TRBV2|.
ASKGNTQETQY
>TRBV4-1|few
ASSQDLGRSNEKLF
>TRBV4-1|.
ASSQSGPGLAGRNTDTQY
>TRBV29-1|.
SVGVAGGLDTQY
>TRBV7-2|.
ASTRASGGVRTDTQY
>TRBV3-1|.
ASSRGQGEGGYT
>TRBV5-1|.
ASSSQTARSDTQY
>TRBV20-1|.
SAKDRTKTTGASVLT
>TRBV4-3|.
ASSLPMRISNYGYT
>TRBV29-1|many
SVGQGGWNEQF
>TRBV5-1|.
ATKVGRSQETQY
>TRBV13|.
ASRRDLLTDTQY
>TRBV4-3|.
ASSQDRGATQY
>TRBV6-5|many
ASSYTRGLGYGYT
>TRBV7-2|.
ASSQVGGSQETQY
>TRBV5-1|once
ASSLGVDSGANVLT
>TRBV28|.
ASSARGLGTYEQY
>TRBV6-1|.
ASRDGQGYYDIQY
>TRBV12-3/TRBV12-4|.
ASSLKRFRDTPGGGYT
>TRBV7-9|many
ASSQLLAGAFEETQY
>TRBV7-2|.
ASSTRDSRNYGYT
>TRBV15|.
ATSRDFPQTSTDTQY
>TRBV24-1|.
ATSATTLGGQSQQF
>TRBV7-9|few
ASSLSTQGTQY
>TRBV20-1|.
SARGRTVKNIQY
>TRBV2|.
ASTGRQLPEQY
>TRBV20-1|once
SAPIAGGANTGELF
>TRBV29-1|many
SVDRGSYNEQF